The 31 T cell receptor beta chains presented below share a single source sample, sequenced in a study of beta chain features in type 1 diabetes. Isolated RNA was reverse transcribed in full, so expressed TCRB transcripts were sequenced. Sequenced by immunoSEQ multiplex PCR; TCRdb stores in-frame clones only, minus some. The sample consists of about 220,000 clones, under 13% of them appearing once. The sample taken for sequencing was central memory CD4+ T cells from blood. The receptors derive from a man aged 18 to 30 in good health.

This clone was picked up many times. The rearrangement uses TRBV6-6 and TRBJ1-5; TRBD1 is a possible D gene (5 bases). V dropped 2 bases and J dropped 4 bases, with 6 bases sitting between them. The CDR3 covers 13 residues. Germline V lookup: CDR1 MNHNY, CDR2 SVGAGI (reference sequence). As DNA, the CDR3 is TGTGCCAGCAGTTACCGGGGGAATCAGCCCCAGCATTTT. This sequence encodes CASSYRGNQPQHF.

This clone was detected only a few times. The chain links TRBV6-6 to TRBJ2-7, with 8 bases identical to TRBD1. V gave up 6 bases and J gave up 5 bases; unmatched junction bases: 9. The CDR3 is 14 amino acids. Per germline, CDR1 MNHNY and CDR2 SVGAGI (reference sequence). CDR3 sequence (DNA): TGTGCCAGCAGGCCGGGCGGGGACAGGAACGAGCAGTACTTC. Protein product: CASRPGGDRNEQYF.

The chain recombines TRBV5-4 with TRBJ1-2; no clear D. The CDR3 has 13 residues. From germline, CDR1 is SGHNT and CDR2 YYREEE (reference sequence). Trimming removed 4 bases at V and 8 bases at J, with 15 bases between. The CDR3 region is CASSVISRTGYTF. The CDR3 DNA is TGTGCCAGCAGCGTAATCTCACGGACCGGCTACACCTTC.

The chain joins TRBV30 to TRBJ2-3, with 7 bases that match TRBD1. Losses at the gene ends were 0 bases for V and 5 bases for J; bases not matched to a gene: 5. This CDR3 is 14 amino acids long. The germline V gene encodes CDR1 GTSNPN and CDR2 SVGIG (reference sequence). The DNA of the CDR3 is TGTGCCTGGAGTGTACAGGGGCGGAGAGATACGCAGTATTTT. Its protein is CAWSVQGRRDTQYF.

This clone was seen more than once but under ten times. The chain recombines TRBV7-2 with TRBJ2-3; 7 bases line up with TRBD2. CDR3 size: 16 residues. V shed 4 bases and J 2 bases; nucleotides not matched to a gene: 9. Germline V gene lookup returns CDR1 SGHTA and CDR2 FQGNSA. Written as DNA, the CDR3 is TGTGCCAGCAGCTCTCGGGGCGGGAGAATCACAGATACGCAGTATTTT. This sequence encodes CASSSRGGRITDTQYF.

This clone has only a few counts. V and J are TRBV6-5 and TRBJ2-5; 9 positions match TRBD1. V dropped 6 bases and J dropped 5; count of bases not matched to a gene: 7. This CDR3 contains 14 residues. Germline assignment: CDR1 MNHEY and CDR2 SVGAGI. CDR3 DNA: TGTGCCAGCAGAGGACAGGGGAGGGGGGAGACCCAGTACTTC. Residues: CASRGQGRGETQYF.

The rearrangement joins TRBV9 to TRBJ2-5; D unresolved. Trimming shortened V by 5 bases and J by 4 bases, and 12 bases separated the two germline ends. CDR3 length equals 13 residues. Germline V gene data show CDR1 as SGDLS and CDR2 as YYNGEE. The CDR3 coding sequence is TGTGCCAGCAGTTTTTCCTGGGGAGAGACCCAGTACTTC. Its protein is CASSFSWGETQYF.

V usage is TRBV11-2 and J usage is TRBJ2-1, with unresolved D. V was clipped by 5 bases and J by 6 bases, with 20 bases between them. CDR3 length: 16 residues. Germline CDR1 is SGHAT and CDR2 is FQNNGV. The CDR3 DNA is TGTGCCAGCAGCCCAGCGAGCGTATTGACCTCCAATGAGCAGTTCTTC. Amino acids: CASSPASVLTSNEQFF. Filled out from reference TRBV11-2 and TRBJ2-1, the complete variable domain reads EAGVAQSPRYKIIEKRQSVAFWCNPISGHATLYWYQQILGQGPKLLIQFQNNGVVDDSQLPKDRFSAERLKGVDSTLKIQPAKLEDSAVYLCASSPASVLTSNEQFFGPGTRLTVL.

The chain has TRBV5-4 and TRBJ2-7; TRBD1 matches 12 bases. Trimming at V came to 4 bases and at J to 7 bases, leaving 12 bases not matched to a gene. Germline loops: CDR1 SGHNT, CDR2 YYREEE (reference sequence). CDR3 length equals 16 residues. The CDR3 nucleotides are TGTGCCAGCAGCCCACCTACGGGACAGGGGGCAGGTGAGCAGTACTTC. Amino acids: CASSPPTGQGAGEQYF.

The V and J genes are TRBV5-4 and TRBJ2-3, with 11 bases fitting TRBD2. Trimming took 4 bases from V and 4 from J; bases not matched to a gene: 8. The CDR3 consists of 16 residues. Germline-derived CDR1 and CDR2 are SGHNT and YYREEE (reference sequence). CDR3 sequence: CASSPIAGGPPDTQYF. DNA of the CDR3: TGTGCCAGCAGCCCGATAGCGGGAGGGCCTCCAGATACGCAGTATTTT.

This clone turned up a few times. The chain joins TRBV10-2 to TRBJ1-2, with D possibly TRBD1 on 5 matching bases. The CDR3 is made up of 16 amino acids. V lost 1 base to trimming and J lost 4 bases, with 16 bases between them. Germline V gene data show CDR1 as WSHSY and CDR2 as SAAADI. CDR3 DNA sequence: TGCGCCAGCAGTGAGTTCTCAGGGCCTTCTCTCTATGGCTACACCTTC. Translating it yields CASSEFSGPSLYGYTF.

The chain has TRBV5-5 and TRBJ2-1, with D tentatively TRBD2 (5 bases). Germline-derived CDR1 and CDR2 are SGHKS and YYEKEE (reference sequence). This CDR3 has 13 amino acids. V was shortened by 5 bases and J by 3 bases, with 9 bases between the two germline ends. CDR3 sequence (DNA): TGTGCCAGCAGTTCCCGGGACTACAATGAGCAGTTCTTC. Translated, it gives CASSSRDYNEQFF.

The V gene is TRBV10-3, the J gene TRBJ2-5, with D perhaps matching TRBD2 (6 bases). In germline, CDR1 is ENHRY, CDR2 SYGVKD. The V and J ends lost 6 bases and 1 base respectively, with 12 bases between them. CDR3 size: 14 residues. CDR3 residues: CAIRASESQETQYF. The CDR3 DNA reads as TGTGCCATCAGGGCTAGCGAGTCCCAAGAGACCCAGTACTTC.

The chain joins TRBV2 to TRBJ2-5, with TRBD1 matching over 11 bases. The V gene end was trimmed by 4 bases and the J gene end by 5 bases; junction bases not matched to a gene: 6. CDR1 SNHLY and CDR2 FYNNEI come from the germline V gene. The CDR3 extends over 15 amino acids. The CDR3: CASSAGTGGGETQYF. Written as DNA, the CDR3 is TGTGCCAGCAGTGCCGGGACAGGGGGTGGGGAGACCCAGTACTTC.

Only a few counts were recorded for this clone. The chain is built from TRBV7-2 and TRBJ2-4; 8 nucleotides match TRBD1. The CDR3 runs to 18 residues. Germline values: CDR1 SGHTA, CDR2 FQGNSA. Unmatched junction bases numbered 10, after V lost 3 bases and J lost 0 bases. CDR3 sequence reads: CASSFRTGQGLAKNIQYF. CDR3 DNA sequence: TGTGCCAGCAGCTTCAGGACCGGACAGGGACTAGCCAAAAACATTCAGTACTTC.

This clone was found a few times. The chain has TRBV7-2 and TRBJ1-5, with D unclear. Looked up from germline, CDR1 is SGHTA and CDR2 is FQGNSA. This CDR3 has 15 amino acids. Trimming left V 5 bases short and J 5 bases short, with 16 bases between. DNA of the CDR3: TGTGCCAGCAGCACTAGATCCGGAGCCCATCAGCCCCAGCATTTT. Its translation is CASSTRSGAHQPQHF.

The gene calls are TRBV18 and TRBJ2-7; maybe TRBD1 (6 bases). CDR1 and CDR2 (germline): KGHSH, LQKENI. Trimming shortened V by 3 bases and J by 0 bases, and 12 bases separated the two germline ends. The CDR3 contains 15 residues. CDR3 sequence (DNA): TGTGCCAGCTCACCGGACAGCCCCTTCTCCTACGAGCAGTACTTC. Translated, it gives CASSPDSPFSYEQYF. Supplemented by reference TRBV18 and TRBJ2-7, the full variable domain reads NAGVMQNPRHLVRRRGQEARLRCSPMKGHSHVYWYRQLPEEGLKFMVYLQKENIIDESGMPKERFSAEFPKEGPSILRIQQVVRGDSAAYFCASSPDSPFSYEQYFGPGTRLTVT.

The V gene is TRBV19, the J gene TRBJ2-1; 13 bases fit TRBD2. Unmatched junction bases numbered 3, after V lost 3 bases and J lost 7 bases. This CDR3 has 15 residues. CDR1 and CDR2 from the germline V gene are LNHDA and SQIVND (reference sequence). The CDR3 DNA follows: TGTGCCAGTAGTATCGGGACTAGCGGGATGAATGAGCAGTTCTTC. Protein product: CASSIGTSGMNEQFF.

This clone was seen ten or more times. The chain combines TRBV10-3 with TRBJ1-4; maybe TRBD1 (5 bases). This CDR3 contains 14 residues. Germline lookup yields CDR1 ENHRY and CDR2 SYGVKD. V lost 2 bases and J 8 bases, leaving 12 bases between the germline ends. The CDR3 DNA reads as TGTGCCATCAGTGAGGGGGGATTTCAGGAAAAACTGTTTTTT. This sequence encodes CAISEGGFQEKLFF.

The genes are TRBV29-1 and TRBJ1-5, with 7 positions matching TRBD1. CDR3 length: 13 amino acids. V was clipped by 4 bases and J by 2 bases; unmatched bases: 2. Germline CDR1 and CDR2: SQVTM and ANQGSEA. The CDR3 DNA is TGCAGCGTTGGAGACAGGGGCAATCAGCCCCAGCATTTT. Encoded protein: CSVGDRGNQPQHF.

The chain carries TRBV11-2 and TRBJ2-3; no definite D call. V was shortened by 5 bases and J by 8 bases, with 11 bases between the two germline ends. The CDR3 totals 12 residues. Germline loops: CDR1 SGHAT, CDR2 FQNNGV. CDR3 DNA sequence: TGTGCCAGCAGCCCCCCCTCTGTTACGCAGTATTTT. Protein: CASSPPSVTQYF.

Concerning this clone itself: The junction departs from germline at one end; a sequencing error may be responsible. CDR3 DNA sequence: TGTGCTAGCAGCCCGGGACTAGCGGGAGGGGGAAATGAGCAGTTCTTC. Amino acids: CASSPGLAGGGNEQFF. The rearrangement uses TRBV7-7 and TRBJ2-1, with 16 nucleotides matching TRBD2. The germline V gene encodes CDR1 SSHAT and CDR2 FNYEAQ (reference sequence). CDR3 length: 16 residues.

The chain has TRBV27 and TRBJ1-2; a weak D match, TRBD1 (5 bases). There are 17 residues in the CDR3. Germline V gene data show CDR1 as MNHEY and CDR2 as SMNVEV (reference sequence). The germline V and J ends were trimmed by 4 bases and 3 bases, with 21 bases remaining between them. The CDR3: CASSSLEGGGTYYGYTF. CDR3 bases: TGTGCCAGCAGTTCTTTGGAGGGCGGAGGGACGTACTATGGCTACACCTTC.

The rearrangement links TRBV6-6 to TRBJ2-1; a weak D match, TRBD1 (7 bases). This CDR3 region has 13 residues. V dropped 6 bases and J dropped 6 bases, with 12 bases sitting between them. Germline loops: CDR1 MNHNY, CDR2 SVGAGI (reference sequence). DNA for the CDR3: TGTGCCAGCAGCCGCGGGACAGTCAATGAGCAGTTCTTC. It encodes CASSRGTVNEQFF.

This clone was detected only a few times. The chain is built from TRBV27 and TRBJ2-7; 7 positions agree with TRBD1. Trimming removed 7 bases from V and 6 bases from J; junction bases left unmatched: 12. CDR1 MNHEY and CDR2 SMNVEV come from the germline V gene (reference sequence). The CDR3 contains 14 residues. DNA of the CDR3: TGTGCCAGCAAAAGACAGGGAAGGTATGGCGAGCAGTACTTC. It specifies CASKRQGRYGEQYF.

V gene TRBV11-2 combines with J gene TRBJ2-3, with TRBD2 matching over 14 bases. This CDR3 comprises 16 residues. V lost 5 bases and J lost 5; bases outside the gene matches: 6. Germline CDR1 SGHAT, CDR2 FQNNGV. CDR3: CASSPGTSGSIDTQYF. The CDR3 nucleotides read TGTGCCAGCAGCCCCGGGACTAGCGGGAGTATAGATACGCAGTATTTT.

The chain couples TRBV2 to TRBJ2-1; D might be TRBD1 (5 bases). V was trimmed by 8 bases and J by 6 bases, leaving 14 bases between them. The CDR3 spans 13 residues. From germline, CDR1 is SNHLY and CDR2 FYNNEI. CDR3 DNA: TGTGCCAGCGCCAGTGGGGCAATCAATGAGCAGTTCTTC. It yields the protein CASASGAINEQFF.

This clone was counted between two and nine times. V usage is TRBV5-1 and J usage is TRBJ1-1; no reliable D call. This CDR3 is 12 amino acids long. Trimming removed 2 bases from V and 2 bases from J, with 4 bases in between. Germline lookup yields CDR1 SGHRS and CDR2 YFSETQ. DNA of the CDR3: TGCGCCAGCAGCTTTGAAAACACTGAAGCTTTCTTT. Translated, it gives CASSFENTEAFF.

The chain is built from TRBV15 and TRBJ2-4, with unresolved D. The germline V gene encodes CDR1 LNHNV and CDR2 YYDKDF (reference sequence). With 3 bases removed from V and 0 bases from J, the gap between germline ends came to 24 bases. The CDR3 length is 20 residues. The CDR3 bases are TGTGCCACCAGCAGGGAGCGAAAGGACGGGCGTTCGGTAGCCAAAAACATTCAGTACTTC. Translation gives CATSRERKDGRSVAKNIQYF.

This clone was observed a few times. The chain employs TRBV29-1 and TRBJ2-3, with TRBD2 matching 7 bases. CDR1 and CDR2 from the germline V gene are SQVTM and ANQGSEA. The CDR3 has 15 residues. V was pared by 0 bases and J by 5 bases, with 8 bases of the junction left unmatched. CDR3 protein: CSVEDLAGVGDTQYF. Here the CDR3 DNA reads TGCAGCGTTGAAGATCTGGCGGGAGTAGGAGATACGCAGTATTTT.

The chain has TRBV27 and TRBJ2-5, with TRBD2 matching over 12 bases. V dropped 8 bases and J dropped 5; count of bases not matched to a gene: 9. Germline CDR1 is MNHEY and CDR2 is SMNVEV (reference sequence). This CDR3 has 15 amino acids. The DNA for the CDR3 is TGTGCCAGCGCCCGGACTAGCGGGAACGTGGAGACCCAGTACTTC. It specifies CASARTSGNVETQYF.